What follows are 10 T cell receptor beta chains derived from one specimen sequenced in a study of blood T cells in healthy people across ages (dated by TCRdb to the mid-2010s). Library prep was done by 5' RACE. TCRdb names Illumina HiSeq 2500 as the instrument used. A second PCR of about 7 to 12 cycles was performed with a sample-barcoded 5' primer and a J-beta primer mix. TCRdb trimmed the raw reads at Q25, called clones with MiXCR and kept productive beta chains. Each record represents a unique CDR3 protein, reported with the most common genes and DNA among its rows. This sample has fewer than 900,000 distinct CDR3 sequences in its table, and roughly 35% of those were observed once. The ten largest make up approximately 13% of the sample. Material: blood. These receptors originate from a man between 18 and 29 years old in good health.

The chain links TRBV12-3 or TRBV12-4 to TRBJ2-1; 7 bases fit TRBD1. The CDR3 length is 15 residues. V dropped 3 bases and J dropped 4; count of bases not matched to a gene: 6. As DNA, the CDR3 is TGTGCCAGCAGTTTCGGGGACAGTGAATACAATGAGCAGTTCTTC. It yields the protein CASSFGDSEYNEQFF.

The CDR3 spells CASSEYKSGQGQQETQYF. The DNA for the CDR3 is TGTGCCAGCAGTGAATATAAGTCGGGACAGGGACAACAAGAGACCCAGTACTTC. The chain employs TRBV25-1 and TRBJ2-5, with TRBD1 matching 9 bases. Germline V gives CDR1 MGHDK, CDR2 SYGVNS. The CDR3 extends over 18 amino acids. V lost 0 bases and J lost 2; bases outside the gene matches: 10.

The sample holds a few counts of this clonotype. The CDR3 region has the DNA TGTGCCAGCAGTCTACCTTCGGGGGCTGGCACTGAAGCTTTCTTT. As protein: CASSLPSGAGTEAFF. The chain joins TRBV6-6 to TRBJ1-1, with D perhaps TRBD1 (6 bases). Germline loops: CDR1 MNHNY, CDR2 SVGAGI (reference sequence). V was pared by 5 bases and J by 4 bases, with 17 bases between. This CDR3 has 15 amino acids.

V usage is TRBV6-2 or TRBV6-3 and J usage is TRBJ2-5; 8 bases are a match to TRBD1. The CDR3 sequence is 15 residues long. CDR1 MNHEY and CDR2 SVGEGT come from the germline V gene. Trimming removed 6 bases from V and 4 bases from J; junction bases left unmatched: 10. The CDR3 bases are TGTGCCAGCAGAGAATCCCGCGACAGGGGAGAGACCCAGTACTTC. It specifies CASRESRDRGETQYF.

The V call is TRBV6-6, the J call TRBJ2-7; D is unclear. This CDR3 comprises 13 residues. Germline V CDR1 and CDR2: MNHNY, SVGAGI (reference sequence). Deletions cut 4 bases from V and 2 bases from J, with 9 bases between. DNA for the CDR3: TGTGCCAGCAGTTCTGACGGTACCTACGAGCAGTACTTC. Translated: CASSSDGTYEQYF.

The chain couples TRBV12-5 to TRBJ1-5; no reliable D call. The CDR3 covers 13 residues. Trimming removed 2 bases at V and 0 bases at J, with 2 bases between. CDR1 LGHNT and CDR2 FRNRAP come from the germline V gene. Here the CDR3 reads CASGLSSNQPQHF. CDR3 sequence (DNA): TGTGCTAGTGGTTTGTCTAGCAATCAGCCCCAGCATTTT.

The V and J genes are TRBV30 and TRBJ1-1; no reliable D call. There are 14 residues in the CDR3. Trimming took 3 bases from V and 0 from J, leaving 11 bases between them. Germline V gene lookup returns CDR1 GTSNPN and CDR2 SVGIG (reference sequence). CDR3 region: CAWSPGRMNTEAFF. The CDR3 DNA is TGTGCCTGGAGCCCCGGACGGATGAACACTGAAGCTTTCTTT.

The chain has TRBV4-1 and TRBJ2-1; 16 bases are a match to TRBD2. Looked up from germline, CDR1 is MGHRA and CDR2 is YSYEKL. V gave up 1 base and J gave up 5 bases; unmatched junction bases: 17. CDR3 length: 22 amino acids. The CDR3 bases are TGCGCCAGCAGCCAAGTCTTTGGACCGGGACTAGCGGGGGGGAAAGTAAACAATGAGCAGTTCTTC. The encoded protein is CASSQVFGPGLAGGKVNNEQFF.

This clonotype was found a few times. The CDR3 DNA sequence: TGTGCCAGCAGCGCGAGCTGGGCCCAAGAGACCCAGTACTTC. Translating gives CASSASWAQETQYF. The J gene is TRBJ2-5, the V gene TRBV7-6; no clear D gene. This CDR3 is 14 amino acids long. Germline CDR1 SGHVS, CDR2 FNYEAQ. The V and J ends lost 5 bases and 1 base respectively, with 11 bases between them.

This clonotype has just a few counts. The V call is TRBV5-1, the J call TRBJ1-1; no definite D call. CDR1 is SGHRS and CDR2 is YFSETQ in the germline V gene. Between the trimmed V and J ends, which lost 0 bases and 0 bases, there was a span of 6 bases. CDR3 length: 14 residues. CDR3 loop: CASSLAWVNTEAFF. CDR3 in DNA: TGCGCCAGCAGCTTGGCGTGGGTGAACACTGAAGCTTTCTTT.